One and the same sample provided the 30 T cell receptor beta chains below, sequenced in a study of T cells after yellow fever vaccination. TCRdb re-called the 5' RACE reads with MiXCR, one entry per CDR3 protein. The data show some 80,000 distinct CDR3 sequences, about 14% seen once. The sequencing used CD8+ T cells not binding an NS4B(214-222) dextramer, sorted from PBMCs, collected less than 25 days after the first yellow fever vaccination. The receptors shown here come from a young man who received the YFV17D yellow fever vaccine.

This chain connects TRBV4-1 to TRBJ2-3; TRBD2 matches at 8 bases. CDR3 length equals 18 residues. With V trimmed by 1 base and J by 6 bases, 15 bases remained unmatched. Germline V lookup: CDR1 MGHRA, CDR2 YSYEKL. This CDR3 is CASSQVLPLAGGVDTQYF. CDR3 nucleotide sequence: TGCGCCAGCAGCCAAGTACTCCCACTGGCGGGGGGAGTTGATACGCAGTATTTT.

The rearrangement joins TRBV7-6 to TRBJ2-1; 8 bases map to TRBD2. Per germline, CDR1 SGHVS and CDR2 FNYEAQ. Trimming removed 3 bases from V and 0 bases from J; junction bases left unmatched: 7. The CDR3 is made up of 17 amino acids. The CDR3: CASSFFSGERSYNEQFF. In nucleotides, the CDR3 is TGTGCCAGCAGCTTTTTTAGCGGGGAGCGCTCCTACAATGAGCAGTTCTTC. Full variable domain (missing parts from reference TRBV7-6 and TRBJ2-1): GAGVSQSPRYKVTKRGQDVALRCDPISGHVSLYWYRQALGQGPEFLTYFNYEAQQDKSGLPNDRFSAERPEGSISTLTIQRTEQRDSAMYRCASSFFSGERSYNEQFFGPGTRLTVL.

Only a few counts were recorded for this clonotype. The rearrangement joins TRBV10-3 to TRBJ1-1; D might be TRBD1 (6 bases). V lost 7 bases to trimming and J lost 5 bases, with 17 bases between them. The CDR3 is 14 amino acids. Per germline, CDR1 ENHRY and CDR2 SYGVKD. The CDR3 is CAIKGNREETEAFF. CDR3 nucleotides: TGTGCCATCAAAGGAAACAGGGAGGAAACTGAAGCTTTCTTT.

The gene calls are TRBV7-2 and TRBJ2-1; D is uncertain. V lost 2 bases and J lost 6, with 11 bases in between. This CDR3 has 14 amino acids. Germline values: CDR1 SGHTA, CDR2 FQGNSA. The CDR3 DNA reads TGTGCCAGCAGCTTATTAAAGCGAGTCAATGAGCAGTTCTTC. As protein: CASSLLKRVNEQFF.

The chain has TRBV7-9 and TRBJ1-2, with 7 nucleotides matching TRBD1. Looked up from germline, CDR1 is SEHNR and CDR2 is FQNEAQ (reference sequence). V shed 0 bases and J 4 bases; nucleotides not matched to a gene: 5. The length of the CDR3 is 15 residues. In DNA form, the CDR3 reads TGTGCCAGCAGCTTAGCGTGGGGGGACAGCTATGGCTACACCTTC. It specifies CASSLAWGDSYGYTF.

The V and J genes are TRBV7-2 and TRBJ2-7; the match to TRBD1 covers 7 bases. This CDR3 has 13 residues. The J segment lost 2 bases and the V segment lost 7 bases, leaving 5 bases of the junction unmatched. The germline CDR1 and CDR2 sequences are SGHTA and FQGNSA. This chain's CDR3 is CASNRGQTYEQYF. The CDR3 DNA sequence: TGTGCCAGCAACCGGGGACAGACCTACGAGCAGTACTTC. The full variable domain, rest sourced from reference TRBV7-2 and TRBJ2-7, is GAGVSQSPSNKVTEKGKDVELRCDPISGHTALYWYRQSLGQGLEFLIYFQGNSAPDKSGLPSDRFSAERTGGSVSTLTIQRTQQEDSAVYLCASNRGQTYEQYFGPGTRLTVT.

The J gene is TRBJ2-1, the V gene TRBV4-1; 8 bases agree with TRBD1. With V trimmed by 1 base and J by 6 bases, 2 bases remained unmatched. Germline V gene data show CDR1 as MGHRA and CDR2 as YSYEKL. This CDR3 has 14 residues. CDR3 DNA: TGCGCCAGCAGCCAAGCAGGGGGCCTCAATGAGCAGTTCTTC. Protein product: CASSQAGGLNEQFF.

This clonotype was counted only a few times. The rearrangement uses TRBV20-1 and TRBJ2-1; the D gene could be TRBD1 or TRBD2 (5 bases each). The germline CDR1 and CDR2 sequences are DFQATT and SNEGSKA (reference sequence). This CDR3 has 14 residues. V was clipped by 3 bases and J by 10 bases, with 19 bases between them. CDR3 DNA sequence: TGCAGTGCTAGGGGGGAGCTACGTTCGAAAGAGCAGTTCTTC. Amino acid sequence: CSARGELRSKEQFF.

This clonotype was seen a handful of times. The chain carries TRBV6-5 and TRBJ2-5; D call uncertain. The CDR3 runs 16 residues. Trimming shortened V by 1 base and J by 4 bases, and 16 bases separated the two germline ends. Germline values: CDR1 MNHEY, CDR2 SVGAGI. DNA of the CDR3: TGTGCCAGCAGTTACTTAGCCGTGAGTGGGCCAGAGACCCAGTACTTC. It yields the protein CASSYLAVSGPETQYF.

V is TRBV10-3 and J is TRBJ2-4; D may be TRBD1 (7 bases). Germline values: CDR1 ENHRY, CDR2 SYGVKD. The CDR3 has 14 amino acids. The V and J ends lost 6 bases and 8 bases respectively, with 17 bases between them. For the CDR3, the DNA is TGTGCCATCAGCGCAGGACCCAGGGGGGACATTCAGTACTTC. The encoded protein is CAISAGPRGDIQYF.

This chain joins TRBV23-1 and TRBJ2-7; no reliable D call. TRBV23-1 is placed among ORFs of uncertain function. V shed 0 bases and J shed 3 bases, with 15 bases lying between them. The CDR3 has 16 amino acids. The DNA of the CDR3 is TGCGCCAGCAGTCAATCGCTGCCCCCCCAACACTACGAGCAGTACTTC. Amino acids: CASSQSLPPQHYEQYF.

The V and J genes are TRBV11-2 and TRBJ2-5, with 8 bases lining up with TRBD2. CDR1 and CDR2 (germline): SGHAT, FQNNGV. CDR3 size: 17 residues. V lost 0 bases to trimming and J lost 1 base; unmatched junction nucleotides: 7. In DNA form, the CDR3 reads TGTGCCAGCAGCTTAGAGACAGCGGGGGACTTCCAAGAGACCCAGTACTTC. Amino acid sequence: CASSLETAGDFQETQYF.

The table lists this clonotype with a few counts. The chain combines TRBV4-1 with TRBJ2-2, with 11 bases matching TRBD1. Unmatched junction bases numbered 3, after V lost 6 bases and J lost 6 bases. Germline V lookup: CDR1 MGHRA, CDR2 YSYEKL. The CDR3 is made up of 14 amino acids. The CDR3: CASSQGQGAGELFF. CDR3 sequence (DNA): TGCGCCAGCAGTCAGGGACAGGGGGCCGGGGAGCTGTTTTTT.

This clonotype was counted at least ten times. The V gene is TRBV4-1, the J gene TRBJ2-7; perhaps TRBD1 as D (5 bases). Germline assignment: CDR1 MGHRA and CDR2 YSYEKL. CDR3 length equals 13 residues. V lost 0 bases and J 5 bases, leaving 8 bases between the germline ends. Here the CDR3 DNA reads TGCGCCAGCAGCCAAGATAGGGGCGACGAGCAGTACTTC. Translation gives CASSQDRGDEQYF.

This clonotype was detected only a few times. CDR3 nucleotide sequence: TGTGCCAGCAGTTTAACCGGGGACGTTGAGACCCAGTACTTC. Its translation is CASSLTGDVETQYF. The chain employs TRBV27 and TRBJ2-5; D might be TRBD1 or TRBD2, each matching 5 bases. The ends were cut back, 2 bases at V and 5 bases at J, with 12 bases in the middle. The CDR3 consists of 14 residues. The germline CDR1 and CDR2 sequences are MNHEY and SMNVEV (reference sequence).

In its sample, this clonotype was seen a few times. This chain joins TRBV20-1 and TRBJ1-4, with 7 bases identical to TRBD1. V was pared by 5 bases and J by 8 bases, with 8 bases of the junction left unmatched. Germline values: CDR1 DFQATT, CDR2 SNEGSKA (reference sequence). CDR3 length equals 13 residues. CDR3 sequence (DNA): TGCAGTGCTGACCGGGACAGCCCAGAAAAACTGTTTTTT. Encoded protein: CSADRDSPEKLFF.

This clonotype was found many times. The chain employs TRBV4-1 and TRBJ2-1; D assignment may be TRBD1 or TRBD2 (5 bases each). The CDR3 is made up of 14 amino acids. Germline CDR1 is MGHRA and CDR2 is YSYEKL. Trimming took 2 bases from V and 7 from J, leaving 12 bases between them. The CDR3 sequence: CASSQPGRGNEQFF. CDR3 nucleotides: TGCGCCAGCAGCCAACCGGGGCGCGGGAATGAGCAGTTCTTC.

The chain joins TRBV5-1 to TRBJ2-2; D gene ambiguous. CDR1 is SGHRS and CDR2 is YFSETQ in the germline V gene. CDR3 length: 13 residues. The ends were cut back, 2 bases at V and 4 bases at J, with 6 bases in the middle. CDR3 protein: CASSLGFTGELFF. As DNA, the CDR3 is TGCGCCAGCAGCTTAGGCTTCACCGGGGAGCTGTTTTTT.

The CDR3 reads CATSSGQDSNQPQHF. CDR3 nucleotide sequence: TGTGCCACCAGCAGTGGACAGGACAGCAATCAGCCCCAGCATTTT. This chain links TRBV15 with TRBJ1-5; 7 bases are shared with TRBD1. The J segment lost 1 base and the V segment lost 3 bases, leaving 3 bases of the junction unmatched. CDR1 and CDR2 from the germline V gene are LNHNV and YYDKDF (reference sequence). CDR3 length: 15 residues.

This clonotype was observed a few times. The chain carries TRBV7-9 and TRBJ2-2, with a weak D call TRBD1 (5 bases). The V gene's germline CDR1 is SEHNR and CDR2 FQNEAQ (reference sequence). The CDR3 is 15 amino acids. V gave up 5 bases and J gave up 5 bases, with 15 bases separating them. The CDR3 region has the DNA TGTGCCAGCAGCGAAGGACACGACTGGACCGGGGAGCTGTTTTTT. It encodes CASSEGHDWTGELFF.

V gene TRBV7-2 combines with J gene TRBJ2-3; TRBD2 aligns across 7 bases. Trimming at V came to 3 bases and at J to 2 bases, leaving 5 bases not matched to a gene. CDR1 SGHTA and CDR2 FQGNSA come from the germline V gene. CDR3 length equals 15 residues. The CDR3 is CASSFLGGNTDTQYF. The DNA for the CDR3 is TGTGCCAGCAGCTTTCTGGGGGGGAACACAGATACGCAGTATTTT.

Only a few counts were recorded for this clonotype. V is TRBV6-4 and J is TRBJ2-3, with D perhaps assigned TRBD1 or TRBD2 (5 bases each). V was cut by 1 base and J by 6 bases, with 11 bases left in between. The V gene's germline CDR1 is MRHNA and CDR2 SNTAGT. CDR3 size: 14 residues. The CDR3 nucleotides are TGTGCCAGCAGTGACTTGGGGGTTACGGATACGCAGTATTTT. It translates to CASSDLGVTDTQYF.

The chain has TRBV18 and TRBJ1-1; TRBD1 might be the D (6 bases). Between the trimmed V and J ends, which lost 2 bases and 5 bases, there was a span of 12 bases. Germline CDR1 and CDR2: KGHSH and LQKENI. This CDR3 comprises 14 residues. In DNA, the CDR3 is TGTGCCAGCTCACCAAGCGGGGGGCAAACTGAAGCTTTCTTT. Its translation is CASSPSGGQTEAFF.

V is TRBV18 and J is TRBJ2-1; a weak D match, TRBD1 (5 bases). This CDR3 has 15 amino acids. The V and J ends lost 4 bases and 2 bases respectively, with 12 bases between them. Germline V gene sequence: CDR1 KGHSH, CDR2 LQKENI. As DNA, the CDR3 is TGTGCCAGCTCACTCGGCCAGGGCCCCTACAATGAGCAGTTCTTC. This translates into CASSLGQGPYNEQFF.

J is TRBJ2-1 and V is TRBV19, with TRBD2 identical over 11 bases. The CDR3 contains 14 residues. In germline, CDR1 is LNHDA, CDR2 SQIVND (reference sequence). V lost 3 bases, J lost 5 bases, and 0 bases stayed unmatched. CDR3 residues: CASSMGLADNEQFF. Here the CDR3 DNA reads TGTGCCAGTAGTATGGGACTAGCGGACAATGAGCAGTTCTTC.

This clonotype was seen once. The CDR3 reads CATSPGIRDEQFF. The CDR3 DNA is TGTGCCACCAGCCCGGGTATAAGGGATGAGCAGTTCTTC. The V gene is TRBV24-1, the J gene TRBJ2-1; D call uncertain. The length of the CDR3 is 13 residues. Germline V gene sequence: CDR1 KGHDR, CDR2 SFDVKD. V lost 7 bases to trimming and J lost 8 bases, with 14 bases between them.

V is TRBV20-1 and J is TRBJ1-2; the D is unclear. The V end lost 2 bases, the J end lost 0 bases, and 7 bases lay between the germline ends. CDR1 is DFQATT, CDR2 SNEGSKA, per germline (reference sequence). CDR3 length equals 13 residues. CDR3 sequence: CSARHAANYGYTF. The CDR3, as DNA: TGCAGTGCTAGACACGCAGCTAACTATGGCTACACCTTC.

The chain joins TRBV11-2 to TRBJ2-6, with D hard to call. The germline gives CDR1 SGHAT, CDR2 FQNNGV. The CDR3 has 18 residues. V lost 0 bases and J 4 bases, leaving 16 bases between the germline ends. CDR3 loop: CASSLDSNLLGGANVLTF. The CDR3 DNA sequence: TGTGCCAGCAGCTTAGACTCGAATCTGTTGGGCGGGGCCAACGTCCTGACTTTC.

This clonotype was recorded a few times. CDR3 in DNA: TGTGCCACCAGCAGAGATTATCGACGGTATAATTCACCCCTCCACTTT. Protein: CATSRDYRRYNSPLHF. The genes are TRBV15 and TRBJ1-6; D is uncertain. The CDR3 runs to 16 residues. Per the germline V gene, CDR1 is LNHNV and CDR2 is YYDKDF (reference sequence). V was trimmed by 0 bases and J by 4 bases, leaving 10 bases between them.

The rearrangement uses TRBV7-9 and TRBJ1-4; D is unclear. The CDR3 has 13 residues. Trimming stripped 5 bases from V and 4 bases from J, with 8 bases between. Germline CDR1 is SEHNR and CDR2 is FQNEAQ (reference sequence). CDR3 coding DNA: TGTGCCAGCAGCCATCCCCTTAATGAAAAACTGTTTTTT. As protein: CASSHPLNEKLFF.